These T cell receptor beta chains were read from a single sample in a study of T-cell memory formation after mild COVID-19. TCRdb redid the calling of the 5' RACE reads with MiXCR, one entry per CDR3 protein. Among 450,000 to 700,000 distinct CDR3 sequences listed, about a sixth were seen once. The sample consisted of PBMCs or a T cell subset sorted from them (not recorded which). These receptors were collected from an adult woman who had mild COVID-19 (a few samples of this study predate the infection). Cell type and time point are not known. Both conserved end residues are part of each CDR3. Each record gives: J gene, V gene, clone size, D gene, CDR3 protein, CDR3 DNA. The D gene is left open where the match is weak. Some rows mark clone size as missing; the rest say once, few, many or name a class of expanded clone.

TRBJ2-3 TRBV7-9 - TRBD2 CASSLETSGAADTQYF TGTGCCAGCAGCTTAGAAACTAGCGGGGCGGCAGATACGCAGTATTTT
TRBJ2-1 TRBV6-5 - - CASSLRLGDEQFF TGTGCCAGCAGCCTGAGACTAGGCGATGAGCAGTTCTTC
TRBJ2-1 TRBV20-1 - TRBD2 CSASNWGTSGNTPYNEQFF TGCAGTGCTAGTAATTGGGGGACTAGCGGAAACACCCCTTACAATGAGCAGTTCTTC
TRBJ1-1 TRBV5-1 few - CASSWNKGVNTEAFF TGCGCCAGCAGTTGGAACAAGGGGGTAAACACTGAAGCTTTCTTT
TRBJ2-7 TRBV12-3/TRBV12-4 - - CASSGTLTEQEEQYF TGTGCCAGCAGTGGGACGCTGACGGAACAAGAAGAGCAGTACTTC
TRBJ2-2 TRBV27 - TRBD1 CASRMPGGITGELFF TGTGCCAGCAGAATGCCAGGGGGCATCACCGGGGAGCTGTTTTTT
TRBJ2-3 TRBV20-1 many - CSASRREQGTDTQYF TGCAGTGCTAGTCGACGGGAGCAAGGCACAGATACGCAGTATTTT
TRBJ2-3 TRBV15 - - CATSREFLLDTQYF TGTGCCACCAGCAGAGAATTCCTGTTAGATACGCAGTATTTT
TRBJ2-7 TRBV29-1 many TRBD1 CSARQGSTYEQYF TGCAGCGCCCGACAGGGGAGTACCTACGAGCAGTACTTC
TRBJ2-5 TRBV24-1 many - CATSTESPGEETQYF TGTGCCACCAGCACAGAGTCTCCAGGGGAGGAGACCCAGTACTTC
TRBJ2-3 TRBV5-1 few TRBD2 CASSGGLAGADTQYF TGCGCCAGCAGCGGTGGACTAGCGGGAGCAGATACGCAGTATTTT
TRBJ2-1 TRBV12-3/TRBV12-4 - - CASSDRVRSFYNEQFF TGTGCCAGCAGTGACCGGGTCAGGAGTTTCTACAATGAGCAGTTCTTC
TRBJ2-4 TRBV20-1 many - CSARDRGAGYIQYF TGCAGTGCTAGAGATCGGGGGGCCGGGTACATTCAGTACTTC
TRBJ1-2 TRBV12-3/TRBV12-4 few TRBD1 CASSSQGTGGYTF TGTGCCAGCAGCTCACAGGGGACTGGCGGCTACACCTTC
TRBJ1-1 TRBV7-9 - - CASSLADMGDTEAFF TGTGCCAGCAGCTTAGCCGACATGGGAGACACTGAAGCTTTCTTT
TRBJ1-5 TRBV19 - - CASTGSIQPQHF TGTGCCAGTACAGGGAGCATTCAGCCCCAGCATTTT
TRBJ2-1 TRBV5-1 few - CASNRQGLHEQFF TGCGCCAGCAACCGACAGGGACTTCATGAGCAGTTCTTC
TRBJ1-5 TRBV6-5 few - CASRHREGNQPQHF TGTGCCAGCAGGCACAGGGAGGGCAATCAGCCCCAGCATTTT
TRBJ2-1 TRBV18 - TRBD1 CASSLDRGLYNEQFF TGTGCCAGCTCCCTAGACAGGGGGCTTTACAATGAGCAGTTCTTC
TRBJ1-4 TRBV4-3 few - CASSPEGATNEKLFF TGCGCCAGCAGCCCGGAGGGTGCAACTAATGAAAAACTGTTTTTT
TRBJ2-1 TRBV7-3 many TRBD1 CASSLRDRGYNEQFF TGTGCCAGCAGCCTCCGGGACAGGGGGTACAATGAGCAGTTCTTC
TRBJ2-3 TRBV7-9 many - CASSWGDSSTDTQYF TGTGCCAGCAGCTGGGGGGACAGTAGCACAGATACGCAGTATTTT
TRBJ2-7 TRBV18 many TRBD1 CASSSTGKATYEQYF TGTGCCAGCTCGTCGACAGGGAAAGCGACCTACGAGCAGTACTTC
TRBJ1-2 TRBV5-1 - - CASSGIGYGYTF TGCGCCAGTTCCGGGATTGGCTATGGCTACACCTTC
TRBJ2-4 TRBV5-1 - - CASSLVARDIQYF TGCGCCAGCAGCCTAGTAGCGAGGGACATTCAGTACTTC
TRBJ2-5 TRBV12-3/TRBV12-4 - TRBD1 CASSPNQGQGAGETQYF TGTGCCAGCAGTCCCAACCAGGGACAGGGGGCGGGGGAGACCCAGTACTTC
TRBJ2-7 TRBV5-6 few TRBD1 CASSSNRGRYEQYF TGTGCCAGCAGCTCAAACAGGGGACGCTACGAGCAGTACTTC
TRBJ2-5 TRBV7-9 few - CASSSGSSETQYF TGTGCCAGCAGCTCCGGGTCCTCGGAGACCCAGTACTTC
TRBJ2-1 TRBV24-1 few - CATSEGSGARYNEQFF TGTGCCACCAGTGAGGGTTCGGGGGCCCGCTACAATGAGCAGTTCTTC
TRBJ2-1 TRBV11-2 - - CASSLDAAYNEQFF TGTGCCAGCAGCTTAGACGCCGCCTACAATGAGCAGTTCTTC
TRBJ2-7 TRBV7-2 few TRBD1 CASSSPQGGYEQYF TGTGCCAGCAGCTCCCCACAGGGGGGCTACGAGCAGTACTTC
TRBJ2-1 TRBV5-1 few - CASSLALGATPVYNEQFF TGCGCCAGCAGCTTGGCCCTTGGCGCGACGCCAGTTTACAATGAGCAGTTCTTC
TRBJ1-6 TRBV30 few - CAWNWDSPLHF TGTGCCTGGAACTGGGATTCACCCCTCCACTTT
TRBJ2-1 TRBV7-9 - - CASSLEGGGDEQFF TGTGCCAGCAGCTTAGAGGGGGGAGGGGATGAGCAGTTCTTC
TRBJ2-7 TRBV20-1 few TRBD1 CSAGTDYEQYF TGCAGTGCCGGGACAGACTACGAGCAGTACTTC
TRBJ1-6 TRBV12-3/TRBV12-4 - TRBD1 CASNLQGPGSPLHF TGTGCCAGCAACTTACAGGGGCCGGGTTCACCCCTCCACTTT
TRBJ2-4 TRBV27 - TRBD2 CASMTLAGTTRAKNIQYF TGTGCCAGCATGACCCTAGCGGGGACCACACGGGCCAAAAACATTCAGTACTTC
TRBJ2-2 TRBV11-1 many - CASSFQGTGELFF TGTGCCAGCAGCTTTCAGGGCACCGGGGAGCTGTTTTTT
TRBJ2-3 TRBV15 - - CATSRDRGLTDTQYF TGTGCCACCAGCAGAGATCGGGGGTTGACAGATACGCAGTATTTT
TRBJ2-3 TRBV5-1 many - CASSSQQGGSTDTQYF TGCGCCAGCAGCTCACAACAGGGGGGGTCCACAGATACGCAGTATTTT
TRBJ2-3 TRBV7-2 many TRBD2 CASSFPSGSLEDTQYF TGTGCCAGCAGCTTTCCTAGCGGGAGTCTGGAGGATACGCAGTATTTT
TRBJ2-7 TRBV12-3/TRBV12-4 - - CASSRTAGSLAYEQYF TGTGCCAGCAGCAGAACGGCAGGGAGCCTCGCCTACGAGCAGTACTTC
TRBJ2-1 TRBV7-9 few - CASSFGGKSGEQFF TGTGCCAGCAGCTTCGGGGGAAAAAGTGGTGAGCAGTTCTTC
TRBJ2-5 TRBV4-1 - - CASSQLGVQETQYF TGCGCCAGCAGCCAACTGGGCGTTCAAGAGACCCAGTACTTC
TRBJ1-2 TRBV12-3/TRBV12-4 many - CASSSGTYGYTF TGTGCCAGCAGTTCCGGGACCTATGGCTACACCTTC